This T cell receptor (beta chain) emerged from a study of T cells after yellow fever vaccination. Study results and limitations: The booster saw the reappearance of most primary-vaccination clones (around 96% CD4, 80% to 90% CD8). The presence of abundant clonotypes contaminating from the bulk population was possible in FACS-sorted repertoires.

5'RACE template switching produced TCR cDNA carrying a universal primer site and UMIs. In TCRdb, the 5' RACE reads were re-called with MiXCR into one record per CDR3 protein. The table includes around 88,000 distinct CDR3 sequences, 10% to 15% detected once. This clonotype has only a few counts. Germline V CDR1 and CDR2: MGHRA, YSYEKL. This CDR3 has 12 amino acids. Trimming took 4 bases from V and 7 from J, leaving 7 bases between them. The V and J genes are TRBV4-1 and TRBJ2-2; D unresolved. The clonotype originates from a young man who received the YFV17D yellow fever vaccine. The sequencing used CD8+ T cells not binding an NS4B(214-222) dextramer, sorted from PBMCs, collected 21 days after the first yellow fever vaccination. The CDR3 nucleotides read TGCGCCAGCAGCCCCCCCGGCGGGGAGCTGTTTTTT. Protein sequence: CASSPPGGELFF.